This is a list of T cell receptor beta chains from one sample in a study of blood T cell repertoires in COVID-19. Sequencing used immunoSEQ multiplex PCR; TCRdb keeps in-frame clones, though not all of them. The sample comprises some 700,000 clones, about 90% of which are singletons, and approximately 0.25% rests with the top ten. The sample comprised peripheral blood. These receptors all stem from a woman younger than 30 with acute or convalescent COVID-19. Each CDR3 is given with its conserved first and last residue. Fields, in order: D gene, J gene, clone size, V gene, CDR3 DNA, CDR3 protein. The D gene is left open where the match is weak. Clone sizes are given selectively: once, few, many, or a class where the clone is expanded.

NA,TRBJ2-3,NA,TRBV14,TGTGCCAGCAGCCCACTAGGAGGTAGCACAGATACGCAGTATTTT,CASSPLGGSTDTQYF
TRBD1,TRBJ1-5,NA,TRBV11-2,TGTGCCAGCAGCTTAAGGCAGGGGGTTCATCAGCCCCAGCATTTT,CASSLRQGVHQPQHF
TRBD1,TRBJ2-7,NA,TRBV19,TGTGCCAGTAGTATGGCAGGGGGAAGTAACGAGCAGTACTTC,CASSMAGGSNEQYF
NA,TRBJ1-4,NA,TRBV4-3,TGCGCCAGCAGCCAAAACCCGACAGGTGGTGAAAAACTGTTTTTT,CASSQNPTGGEKLFF
NA,TRBJ1-1,once,TRBV6-5,TGTGCCAGCAGGATAACCAGGGTTAACACTGAAGCTTTCTTT,CASRITRVNTEAFF
NA,TRBJ2-3,NA,TRBV4-3,TGCGCCAGCAGCCAAGATATAAGGGGACACCTGTGGACAGATACGCAGTATTTT,CASSQDIRGHLWTDTQYF
TRBD1,TRBJ1-1,NA,TRBV9,TGTGCCAGCAGCCCTCGGACAGGGATGAACACTGAAGCTTTCTTT,CASSPRTGMNTEAFF
NA,TRBJ2-7,NA,TRBV30,TGTGCCTGGAGTGAGGTAAGGGGCGAGCAGTACTTC,CAWSEVRGEQYF
TRBD1,TRBJ1-2,NA,TRBV28,TGTGCCAGCAGTCGAGACAGGGGGGGCTACACCTTC,CASSRDRGGYTF
NA,TRBJ2-3,NA,TRBV5-1,TGCGCCAGCAGCTTGAAAACAGCTAGCACAGATACGCAGTATTTT,CASSLKTASTDTQYF
NA,TRBJ1-1,NA,TRBV5-1,TGCGCCAGCAGCTCTCAGGGGTATAATGAAGCTTTCTTT,CASSSQGYNEAFF
NA,TRBJ2-3,NA,TRBV1,TGCACCAGCAGCCAAGAGAGGAGGGAATCGAAGGCTGGCACAGATACGCAGTATTTT,CTSSQERRESKAGTDTQYF
TRBD1,TRBJ1-4,NA,TRBV6-6,TGTGCCAGCAGACTGCGGACAGGTGAAAAACTGTTTTTT,CASRLRTGEKLFF
NA,TRBJ1-1,NA,TRBV18,TGTGCCAGCTCACCACTGAGGACAGAGCGGAACACTGAAGCTTTCTTT,CASSPLRTERNTEAFF
TRBD1,TRBJ1-5,NA,TRBV28,TGTGCCAGCAGTTTTGACAGGGATGGCAATCAGCCCCAGCATTTT,CASSFDRDGNQPQHF
TRBD1,TRBJ1-1,NA,TRBV25-1,TGTGCCAGCAGGGACAGGGGGCGCGGTTTTGAAGCTTTCTTT,CASRDRGRGFEAFF